Below are 11 T cell receptor beta chains sequenced from a single sample in a study of cytomegalovirus exposure and HLA in healthy donors. Researchers ran the PCR with 60 Vbeta and 13 Jbeta primers. The data were produced by immunoSEQ multiplex PCR, yet TCRdb's version contains in-frame clones alone and is incomplete. This sample yields approximately 140,000 clones, of which around 81% are seen a single time; roughly 2.8% belongs to the top ten. Sequencing was done on a sample of PBMCs. The receptors were sampled from a male donor in good health and CMV-seronegative.

The J gene is TRBJ1-4, the V gene TRBV9; D possibly corresponds to TRBD1 (6 bases). CDR3 length equals 14 residues. CDR1 is SGDLS and CDR2 is YYNGEE in the germline V gene. V dropped 3 bases and J dropped 6 bases, with 12 bases sitting between them. In nucleotides, the CDR3 is TGTGCCAGCAGCGAACAGGGAATGGATGAAAAACTGTTTTTT. The encoded protein is CASSEQGMDEKLFF.

This clone was counted only a few times. The genes are TRBV10-1 and TRBJ2-7, with D perhaps matching TRBD1 (5 bases). CDR1 and CDR2 from the germline V gene are WNHNN and SYGVQD (reference sequence). The V gene lost 4 bases and the J gene lost 2 bases, with 12 bases spanning the gap. There are 14 residues in the CDR3. The CDR3 loop is CASSVGVGAYEQYF. CDR3 sequence (DNA): TGCGCCAGCAGTGTTGGGGTAGGGGCCTACGAGCAGTACTTC.

This clone was detected once. This chain links TRBV27 with TRBJ2-7; TRBD1 aligns across 9 bases. Germline CDR1 reads MNHEY; CDR2 reads SMNVEV (reference sequence). Germline trimming cut 5 bases from V and 6 bases from J; bases unmatched to any gene: 14. The CDR3 contains 16 residues. CDR3 nucleotide sequence: TGTGCCAGCAGTGCAATAACCGGGACAGGGTCCCGCGAGCAGTACTTC. Translated: CASSAITGTGSREQYF.

V is TRBV5-1 and J is TRBJ2-3, with a weak D call TRBD2 (6 bases). The CDR3 runs 16 residues. V shed 4 bases and J shed 4 bases, with 19 bases lying between them. Germline V CDR1 and CDR2: SGHRS, YFSETQ. The CDR3 is CASSGTLVGGADTQYF. As DNA, the CDR3 is TGCGCCAGCAGCGGGACCTTAGTGGGAGGAGCAGATACGCAGTATTTT.

The V gene is TRBV7-3, the J gene TRBJ1-1; tentative D call: TRBD1 (5 bases). Deletions cut 0 bases from V and 1 base from J, with 9 bases between. Germline lookup yields CDR1 SGHTA and CDR2 FQGTGA. This CDR3 has 15 residues. DNA for the CDR3: TGTGCCAGCAGCTTAACGGTCGGGGGGAACACTGAAGCTTTCTTT. Translation: CASSLTVGGNTEAFF.

The gene calls are TRBV6-5 and TRBJ1-1; D ambiguous. In germline, CDR1 is MNHEY, CDR2 SVGAGI. This CDR3 contains 13 residues. Trimming took 2 bases from V and 6 from J, leaving 10 bases between them. In DNA, the CDR3 is TGTGCCAGCAGTTACCTGTTCTCCGCTGAAGCTTTCTTT. Protein product: CASSYLFSAEAFF.

The V and J genes are TRBV29-1 and TRBJ1-6; tentative D call: TRBD1 (5 bases). This CDR3 has 13 residues. Between the trimmed V and J ends, which lost 4 bases and 7 bases, there was a span of 11 bases. Germline loops: CDR1 SQVTM, CDR2 ANQGSEA. CDR3 residues: CSVGGTRNSPLHF. In nucleotides, the CDR3 is TGCAGCGTTGGGGGGACTCGGAATTCACCCCTCCACTTT.

The rearrangement joins TRBV6-4 to TRBJ2-3, with 10 bases identical to TRBD1. V shed 0 bases and J 4 bases; nucleotides not matched to a gene: 1. Germline CDR1 MRHNA, CDR2 SNTAGT. The CDR3 contains 15 residues. CDR3 sequence reads: CASSDSTGGADTQYF. For the CDR3, the DNA is TGTGCCAGCAGTGACTCGACAGGGGGCGCAGATACGCAGTATTTT.

This rearrangement joins TRBV5-1 to TRBJ1-1; 9 bases are shared with TRBD1. There are 14 residues in the CDR3. V gave up 5 bases and J gave up 4 bases; unmatched junction bases: 6. The germline gives CDR1 SGHRS, CDR2 YFSETQ. This chain's CDR3 is CASRGTGTGTEAFF. The DNA for the CDR3 is TGCGCCAGCAGAGGGACAGGGACGGGCACTGAAGCTTTCTTT.

The chain links TRBV10-1 to TRBJ2-1, with TRBD2 matching 7 bases. The CDR3 covers 16 residues. Germline CDR1 and CDR2: WNHNN and SYGVQD (reference sequence). The trim removed 3 bases at V and 4 bases at J, leaving 9 bases unmatched. The CDR3 DNA sequence: TGCGCCAGCAGTGACAGCGGGGCTAGCGAGTACAATGAGCAGTTCTTC. Its protein is CASSDSGASEYNEQFF.

This clone has only one observation. Other DNA sequences in the sample encode the same CDR3. This rearrangement joins TRBV19 to TRBJ2-1, with 8 bases matching TRBD2. The length of the CDR3 is 14 residues. V lost 6 bases to trimming and J lost 2 bases; unmatched junction nucleotides: 3. The V gene's germline CDR1 is LNHDA and CDR2 SQIVND (reference sequence). The CDR3: CASSRGGPYNEQFF. Written as DNA, the CDR3 is TGTGCCAGTAGCCGCGGGGGGCCCTACAATGAGCAGTTCTTC.